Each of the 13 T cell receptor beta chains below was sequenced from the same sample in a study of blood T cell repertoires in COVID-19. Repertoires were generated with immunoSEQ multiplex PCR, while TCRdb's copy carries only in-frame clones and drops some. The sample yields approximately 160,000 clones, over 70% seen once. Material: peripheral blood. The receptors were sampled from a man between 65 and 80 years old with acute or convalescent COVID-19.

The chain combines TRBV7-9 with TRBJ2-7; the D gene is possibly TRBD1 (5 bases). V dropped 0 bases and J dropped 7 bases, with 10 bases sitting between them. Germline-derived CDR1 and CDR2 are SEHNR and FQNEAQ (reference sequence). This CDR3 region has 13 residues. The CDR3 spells CASSLAPRTEQYF. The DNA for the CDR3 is TGTGCCAGCAGCTTAGCACCTAGGACAGAGCAGTACTTC.

CDR3 amino acids: CASSSHRAEAFF. DNA for the CDR3: TGTGCCAGCAGCTCCCACAGGGCCGAAGCTTTCTTT. This chain links TRBV11-3 with TRBJ1-1, with a possible D match to TRBD1 (6 bases). Trimming cost V 4 bases and J 8 bases, with 11 bases left between them. Germline CDR1 reads SGHNT; CDR2 reads YENEEA. This CDR3 is built from 12 residues.

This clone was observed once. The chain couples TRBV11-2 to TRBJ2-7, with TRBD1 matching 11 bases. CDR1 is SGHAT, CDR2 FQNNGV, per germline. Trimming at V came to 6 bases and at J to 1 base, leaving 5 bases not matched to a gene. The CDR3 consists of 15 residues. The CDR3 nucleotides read TGTGCCAGCAGGAGGACAGGGGGCCCGTCCTACGAGCAGTACTTC. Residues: CASRRTGGPSYEQYF.

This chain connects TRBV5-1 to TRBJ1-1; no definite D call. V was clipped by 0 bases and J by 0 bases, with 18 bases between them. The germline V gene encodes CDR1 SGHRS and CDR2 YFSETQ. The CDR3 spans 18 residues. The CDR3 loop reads CASSLAWSGSSLNTEAFF. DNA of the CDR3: TGCGCCAGCAGCTTGGCCTGGTCAGGATCTTCCTTGAACACTGAAGCTTTCTTT.

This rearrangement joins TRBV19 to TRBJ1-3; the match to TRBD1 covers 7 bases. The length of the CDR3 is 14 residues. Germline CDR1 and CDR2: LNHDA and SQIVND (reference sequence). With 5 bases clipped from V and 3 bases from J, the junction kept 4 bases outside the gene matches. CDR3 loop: CASSGNRGGNTIYF. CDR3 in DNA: TGTGCCAGTAGTGGCAACAGGGGTGGAAACACCATATATTTT. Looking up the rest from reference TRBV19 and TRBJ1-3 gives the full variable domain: DGGITQSPKYLFRKEGQNVTLSCEQNLNHDAMYWYRQDPGQGLRLIYYSQIVNDFQKGDIAEGYSVSREKKESFPLTVTSAQKNPTAFYLCASSGNRGGNTIYFGEGSWLTVV.

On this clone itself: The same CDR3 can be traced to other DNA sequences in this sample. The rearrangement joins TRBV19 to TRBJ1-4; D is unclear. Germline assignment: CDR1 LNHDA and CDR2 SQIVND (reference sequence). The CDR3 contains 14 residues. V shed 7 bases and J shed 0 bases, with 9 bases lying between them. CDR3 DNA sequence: TGTGCCAGTAAGGGAGTTGCAACTAATGAAAAACTGTTTTTT. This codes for CASKGVATNEKLFF.

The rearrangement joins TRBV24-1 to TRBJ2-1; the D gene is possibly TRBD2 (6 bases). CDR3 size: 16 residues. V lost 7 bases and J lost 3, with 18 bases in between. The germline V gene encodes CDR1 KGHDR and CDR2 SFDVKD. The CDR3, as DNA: TGTGCCACCAGGGCCGGGACCGGGGGTTTCTACAATGAGCAGTTCTTC. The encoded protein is CATRAGTGGFYNEQFF.

The CDR3 region has the DNA TGTGCCACCAGTGATACGACTCACAATGAGCAGTTCTTC. This translates into CATSDTTHNEQFF. The chain combines TRBV24-1 with TRBJ2-1; no firm D call. Germline V gene sequence: CDR1 KGHDR, CDR2 SFDVKD. The CDR3 sequence is 13 residues long. V was trimmed by 3 bases and J by 5 bases, leaving 7 bases between them.

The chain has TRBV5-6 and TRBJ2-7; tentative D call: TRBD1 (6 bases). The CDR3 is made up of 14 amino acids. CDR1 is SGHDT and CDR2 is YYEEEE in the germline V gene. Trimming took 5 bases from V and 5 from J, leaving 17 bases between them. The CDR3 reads CASRPQGDRNEQYF. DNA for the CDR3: TGTGCCAGCAGACCACAGGGAGATAGAAACGAGCAGTACTTC.

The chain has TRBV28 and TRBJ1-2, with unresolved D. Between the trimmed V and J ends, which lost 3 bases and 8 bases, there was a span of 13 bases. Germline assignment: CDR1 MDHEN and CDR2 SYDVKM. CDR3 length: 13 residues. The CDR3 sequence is CASSFPPVGGYTF. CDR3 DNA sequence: TGTGCCAGCAGTTTCCCGCCCGTCGGGGGCTACACCTTC.

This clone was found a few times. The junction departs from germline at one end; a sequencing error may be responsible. The CDR3 region has the DNA TGTGCCAGCGGGGACAGGGGGAATTCTCCCCTCCACTTT. Residues: CASGDRGNSPLHF. This chain links TRBV2 with TRBJ1-6; TRBD1 agrees at 11 bases. Germline V gene data show CDR1 as SNHLY and CDR2 as FYNNEI. There are 13 residues in the CDR3.

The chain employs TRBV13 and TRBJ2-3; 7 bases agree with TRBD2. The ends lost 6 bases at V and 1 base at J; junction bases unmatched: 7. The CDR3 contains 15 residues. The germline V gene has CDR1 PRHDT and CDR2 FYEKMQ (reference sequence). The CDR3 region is CASSSSGDGTDTQYF. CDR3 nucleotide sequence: TGTGCCAGCAGTTCTAGCGGCGATGGCACAGATACGCAGTATTTT.

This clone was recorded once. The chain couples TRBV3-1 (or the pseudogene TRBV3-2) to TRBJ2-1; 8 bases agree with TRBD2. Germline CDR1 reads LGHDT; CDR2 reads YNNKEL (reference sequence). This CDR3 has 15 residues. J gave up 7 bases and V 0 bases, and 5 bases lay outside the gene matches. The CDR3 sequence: CASSQESSGRNEQFF. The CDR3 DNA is TGTGCCAGCAGCCAAGAATCCAGCGGGAGAAATGAGCAGTTCTTC.